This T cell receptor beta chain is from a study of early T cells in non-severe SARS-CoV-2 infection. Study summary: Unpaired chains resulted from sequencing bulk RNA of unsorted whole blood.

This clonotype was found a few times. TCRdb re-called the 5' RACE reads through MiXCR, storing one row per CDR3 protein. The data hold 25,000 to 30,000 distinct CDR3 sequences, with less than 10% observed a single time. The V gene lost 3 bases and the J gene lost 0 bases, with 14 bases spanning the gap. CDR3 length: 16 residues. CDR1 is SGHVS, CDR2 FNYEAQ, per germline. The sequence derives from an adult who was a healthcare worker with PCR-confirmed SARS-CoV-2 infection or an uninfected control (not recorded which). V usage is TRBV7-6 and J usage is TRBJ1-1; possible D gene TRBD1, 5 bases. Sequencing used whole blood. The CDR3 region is CASSFGGRQMNTEAFF. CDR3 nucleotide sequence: TGTGCCAGCAGCTTCGGAGGGCGACAGATGAACACTGAAGCTTTCTTT.